The T cell receptor (beta chain) described here comes from a study of blood T cell repertoires in COVID-19 (dated by TCRdb to about 2020). Concerning the study at large: Samples from collaborators originated in the United States, Italy and Spain and spanned both the acute and convalescent phases of COVID-19. The dataset comprised deeply sampled blood TCRbeta repertoires from subjects exposed to, actively infected with, or recovered from COVID-19. Samples were obtained from the ongoing ImmuneRACE study (first 160 participants) and from 1,000 to 1,500 subjects provided by 6 global collaborators. The prospective study material was composed of cDNA or gDNA derived from T cells, B-cell-depleted T cells, or PBMCs. The repertoires were released in a freely available public database intended as a resource for research on the immune response to SARS-CoV-2. Where available, HLA class I and class II types were taken from metadata supplied by the sample provider and were not determined by assay-based typing. The sample metadata nearly always contained a de-identified subject ID, COVID-19 status, age in years and sex.

Turning to this clone: Its antigen is not yet known. Qualities for individual bases were not recorded, and no much larger clone is one base off.

TCRbeta CDR3 regions were amplified from genomic DNA by means of the immunoSEQ Assay, a bias-controlled multiplex PCR. In the authors' own workflow: Within the assay, amplification of reference gene primers was used to estimate how many nucleated cells each sample contained. To quantify the absolute abundance of each unique TCRbeta CDR3 rearrangement, sequence reads were collapsed and filtered. For each sample, productive Simpson clonality was calculated as the square root of Simpson's diversity index across productive rearrangements. Held by TCRdb, this immuneACCESS table contains in-frame sequences only and omits some clones. Under half of the omission traces to an unresolved V gene where checked; the cause of the rest is unknown. Clone size and V and J calls were adopted from that table, with D and trimming inferred from the DNA. The table for this sample lists around 110,000 clones; 80% to 90% of them were counted only once. Jointly, the top ten make up approximately 1.5% of the sample.

The CDR3 has 16 amino acids, counting the end cysteine and phenylalanine. The CDR3 DNA has 48 bases and is translated from base 1. The germline V gene sets CDR1 to MNHEY and CDR2 to SVGAGI. V loses 0 bases of germline sequence and J loses 0 bases, and the interval between the two ends is 11 bases. The study at large found these results: Clinical and demographic metadata were provided uncurated, with the amount varying by source and participant.

Each collaborating institution followed its own protocols to collect whole blood in K2EDTA tubes. For TCRbeta analysis, collaborators shipped samples in one of three forms: frozen whole blood, isolated PBMCs, or DNA extracted from either of those sample types. The receptor was isolated from a man in his forties with acute or convalescent COVID-19. Sequencing was carried out using peripheral blood. The chain couples TRBV6-5 to TRBJ1-1, and the D gene may be TRBD1, 5 bases matching. The CDR3 has the sequence CASSYSTGIMNTEAFF. At the DNA level, the sequence is TGTGCCAGCAGTTACTCTACAGGTATAATGAACACTGAAGCTTTCTTT.